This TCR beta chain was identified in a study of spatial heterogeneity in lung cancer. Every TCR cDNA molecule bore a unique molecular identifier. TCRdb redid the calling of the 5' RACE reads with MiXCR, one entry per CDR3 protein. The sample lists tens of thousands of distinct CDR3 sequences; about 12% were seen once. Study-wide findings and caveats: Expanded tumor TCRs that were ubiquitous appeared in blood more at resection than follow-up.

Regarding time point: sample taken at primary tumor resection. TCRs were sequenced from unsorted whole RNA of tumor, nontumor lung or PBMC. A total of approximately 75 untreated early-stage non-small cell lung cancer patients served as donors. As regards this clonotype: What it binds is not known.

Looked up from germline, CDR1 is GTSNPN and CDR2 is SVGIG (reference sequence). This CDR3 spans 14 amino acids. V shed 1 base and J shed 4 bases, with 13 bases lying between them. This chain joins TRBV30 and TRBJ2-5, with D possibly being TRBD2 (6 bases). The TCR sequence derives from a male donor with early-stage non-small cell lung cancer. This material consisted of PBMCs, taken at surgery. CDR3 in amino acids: CAWSAPGGRETQYF. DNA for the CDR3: TGTGCCTGGAGTGCTCCCGGGGGTCGAGAGACCCAGTACTTC. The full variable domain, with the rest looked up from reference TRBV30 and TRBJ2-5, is SQTIHQWPATLVQPVGSPLSLECTVEGTSNPNLYWYRQAAGRGLQLLFYSVGIGQISSEVPQNLSASRPQDRQFILSSKKLLLSDSGFYLCAWSAPGGRETQYFGPGTRLLVL.